The rows below give T cell receptor beta chains drawn from one sample of a study of Ad26.COV2.S vaccination and SARS-CoV-2 variants. This table comes from immunoSEQ multiplex PCR, and its TCRdb copy is limited to in-frame clones, with some not included. The sample gives 300,000 to 350,000 clones, more than 70% of which show up once; approximately 2% is in the top ten. The specimen was peripheral blood, collected in a trial of Ad26.COV2.S vaccine versus placebo. All receptors derive from a person between 18 and 59 years old who received the Ad26.COV2.S COVID-19 vaccine or a placebo. Both conserved end residues are part of each CDR3. The order of the fields is CDR3 length, V gene, D gene, J gene, clone size, CDR3 protein, CDR3 DNA. A D gene is named only where the DNA matches it firmly. Where a row states a size, it is once, few, many or the class of an expanded clone; other rows omit it.

>14|TRBV9|-|TRBJ1-2|once
CASSVNIQGYGYTF
TGTGCCAGCAGCGTAAATATTCAGGGATATGGCTACACCTTC
>15|TRBV6-5|-|TRBJ2-7|few
CASSYAQRARSEQYF
TGTGCCAGCAGTTACGCGCAGCGGGCGCGGAGCGAGCAGTACTTC
>15|TRBV12-5|TRBD2|TRBJ2-1|-
CASGVGTSVGNEQFF
TGTGCTAGTGGTGTAGGGACTAGTGTGGGCAATGAGCAGTTCTTC
>17|TRBV4-1|TRBD2|TRBJ2-1|-
CASSQRAGTSGNNEQFF
TGCGCCAGCAGCCAAAGAGCCGGGACTAGCGGTAACAATGAGCAGTTCTTC
>15|TRBV11-1|-|TRBJ2-7|once
CASSFERGGSHEQYF
TGTGCCAGCAGCTTCGAAAGGGGAGGTTCCCACGAGCAGTACTTC
>15|TRBV6-1|-|TRBJ2-7|-
CASSDQSVASYEQYF
TGTGCCAGCAGTGATCAATCGGTCGCCTCCTACGAGCAGTACTTC
>16|TRBV6-2/TRBV6-3|-|TRBJ2-3|once
CASSYSITGRTDTQYF
TGTGCCAGCAGTTACTCCATCACCGGACGCACAGATACGCAGTATTTT
>14|TRBV10-3|-|TRBJ2-2|-
CAISESRVSGELFF
TGTGCCATCAGTGAGTCGCGGGTCTCCGGGGAGCTGTTTTTT
>12|TRBV6-5|-|TRBJ1-5|-
CASRVQNQPQHF
TGTGCCAGCAGGGTGCAGAATCAGCCCCAGCATTTT
>13|TRBV27|TRBD1|TRBJ2-5|-
CASTPRGSETQYF
TGTGCCAGCACCCCCAGGGGGTCAGAGACCCAGTACTTC
>15|TRBV7-6|TRBD1|TRBJ2-5|-
CASSAGTGSRKTQYF
TGTGCCAGCAGCGCCGGGACAGGGTCAAGGAAGACCCAGTACTTC
>18|TRBV4-3|TRBD2|TRBJ2-7|-
CASSQDTPSGGHHYEQYF
TGCGCCAGCAGCCAAGATACCCCCAGCGGGGGGCACCACTACGAGCAGTACTTC
>12|TRBV12-3/TRBV12-4|-|TRBJ1-2|few
CASSLSNYGYTF
TGTGCCAGCAGTTTAAGTAACTATGGCTACACCTTC